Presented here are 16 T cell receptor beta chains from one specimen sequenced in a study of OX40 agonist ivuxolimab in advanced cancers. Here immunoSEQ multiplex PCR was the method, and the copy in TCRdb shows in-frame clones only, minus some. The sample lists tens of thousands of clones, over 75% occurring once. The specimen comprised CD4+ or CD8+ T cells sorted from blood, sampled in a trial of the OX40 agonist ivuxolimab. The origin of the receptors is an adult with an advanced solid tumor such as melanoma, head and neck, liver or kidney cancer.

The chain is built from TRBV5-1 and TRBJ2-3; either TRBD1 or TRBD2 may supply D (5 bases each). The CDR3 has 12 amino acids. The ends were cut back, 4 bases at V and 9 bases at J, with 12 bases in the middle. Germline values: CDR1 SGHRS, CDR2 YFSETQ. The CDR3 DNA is TGCGCCAGCAGCACGGGTTGGGGGACGCAGTATTTT. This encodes CASSTGWGTQYF.

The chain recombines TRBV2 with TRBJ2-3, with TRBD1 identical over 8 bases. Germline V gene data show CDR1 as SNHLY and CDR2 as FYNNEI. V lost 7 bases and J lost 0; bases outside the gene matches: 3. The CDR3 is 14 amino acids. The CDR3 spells CASIGQGSTDTQYF. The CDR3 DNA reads TGTGCCAGCATAGGACAGGGAAGCACAGATACGCAGTATTTT.

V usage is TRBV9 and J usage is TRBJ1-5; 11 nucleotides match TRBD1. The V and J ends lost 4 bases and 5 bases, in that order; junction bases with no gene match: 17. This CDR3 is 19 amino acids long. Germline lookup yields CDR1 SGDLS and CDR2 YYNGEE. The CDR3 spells CASSIADRGLPKRYQPQHF. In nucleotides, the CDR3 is TGTGCCAGCAGCATAGCGGACAGGGGGCTCCCGAAAAGGTATCAGCCCCAGCATTTT.

The CDR3 spells CASSLASSGRAFF. The CDR3 nucleotides are TGTGCCAGCAGCTTAGCGTCCTCGGGAAGGGCTTTCTTT. The chain combines TRBV7-9 with TRBJ1-1; D remains unclear. The CDR3 runs 13 residues. The germline V and J ends were trimmed by 0 bases and 11 bases, with 13 bases remaining between them. From germline, CDR1 is SEHNR and CDR2 FQNEAQ (reference sequence). Based on the CDR3 plus reference TRBV7-9 and TRBJ1-1, the full variable domain is DTGVSQNPRHKITKRGQNVTFRCDPISEHNRLYWYRQTLGQGPEFLTYFQNEAQLEKSRLLSDRFSAERPKGSFSTLEIQRTEQGDSAMYLCASSLASSGRAFFGQGTRLTVV.

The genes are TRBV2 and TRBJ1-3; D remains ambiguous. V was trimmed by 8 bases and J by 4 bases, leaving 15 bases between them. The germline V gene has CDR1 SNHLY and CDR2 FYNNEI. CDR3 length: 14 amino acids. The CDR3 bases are TGTGCCAGCTCACTTCACAGTGGCGGAAACACCATATATTTT. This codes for CASSLHSGGNTIYF.

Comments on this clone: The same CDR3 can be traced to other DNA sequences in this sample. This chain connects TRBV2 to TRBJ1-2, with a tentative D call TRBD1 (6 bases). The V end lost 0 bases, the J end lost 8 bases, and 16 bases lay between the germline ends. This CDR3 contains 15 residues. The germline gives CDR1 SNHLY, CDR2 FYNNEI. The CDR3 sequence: CASSEALRGAGGYTF. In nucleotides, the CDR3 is TGTGCCAGCAGTGAAGCGCTTCGGGGGGCGGGGGGCTACACCTTC. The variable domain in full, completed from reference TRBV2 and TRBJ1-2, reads EPEVTQTPSHQVTQMGQEVILRCVPISNHLYFYWYRQILGQKVEFLVSFYNNEISEKSEIFDDQFSVERPDGSNFTLKIRSTKLEDSAMYFCASSEALRGAGGYTFGSGTRLTVV.

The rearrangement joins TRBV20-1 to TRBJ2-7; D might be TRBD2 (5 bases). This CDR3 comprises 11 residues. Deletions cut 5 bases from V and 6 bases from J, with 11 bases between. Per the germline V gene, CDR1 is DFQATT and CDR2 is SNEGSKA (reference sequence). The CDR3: CSASTSSEQYF. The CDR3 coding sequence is TGCAGTGCTTCCACTAGTTCCGAGCAGTACTTC.

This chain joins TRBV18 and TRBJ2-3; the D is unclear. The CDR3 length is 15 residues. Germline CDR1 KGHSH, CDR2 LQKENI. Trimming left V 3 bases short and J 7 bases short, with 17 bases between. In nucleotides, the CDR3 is TGTGCCAGCTCACCCGGCCCGGGCCCTTCGAATACGCAGTATTTT. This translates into CASSPGPGPSNTQYF. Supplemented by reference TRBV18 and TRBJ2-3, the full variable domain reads NAGVMQNPRHLVRRRGQEARLRCSPMKGHSHVYWYRQLPEEGLKFMVYLQKENIIDESGMPKERFSAEFPKEGPSILRIQQVVRGDSAAYFCASSPGPGPSNTQYFGPGTRLTVL.

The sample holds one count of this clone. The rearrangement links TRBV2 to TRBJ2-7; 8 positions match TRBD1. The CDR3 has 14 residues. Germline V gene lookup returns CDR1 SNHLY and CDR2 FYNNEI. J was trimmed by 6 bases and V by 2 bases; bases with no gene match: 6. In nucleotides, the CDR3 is TGTGCCAGCAGTGAAAGGTGGACAGGGCGCGAGCAGTACTTC. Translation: CASSERWTGREQYF.

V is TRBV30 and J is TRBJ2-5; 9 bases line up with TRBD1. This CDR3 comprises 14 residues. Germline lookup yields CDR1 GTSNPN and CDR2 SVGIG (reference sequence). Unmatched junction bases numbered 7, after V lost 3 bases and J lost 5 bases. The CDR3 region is CAWRSTGGGETQYF. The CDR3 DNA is TGTGCCTGGAGATCAACAGGGGGCGGTGAGACCCAGTACTTC.

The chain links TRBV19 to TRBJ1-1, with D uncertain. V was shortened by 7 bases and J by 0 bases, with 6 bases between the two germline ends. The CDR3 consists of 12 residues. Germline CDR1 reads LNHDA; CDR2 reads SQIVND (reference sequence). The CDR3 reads CASKGLNTEAFF. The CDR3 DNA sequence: TGTGCCAGTAAGGGCTTGAACACTGAAGCTTTCTTT. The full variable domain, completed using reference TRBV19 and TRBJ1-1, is DGGITQSPKYLFRKEGQNVTLSCEQNLNHDAMYWYRQDPGQGLRLIYYSQIVNDFQKGDIAEGYSVSREKKESFPLTVTSAQKNPTAFYLCASKGLNTEAFFGQGTRLTVV.

The CDR3 spells CASSLLLTRGGEETQYF. Here the CDR3 DNA reads TGCGCCAGCAGCTTGCTCCTTACTAGGGGGGGAGAAGAGACCCAGTACTTC. The gene calls are TRBV5-1 and TRBJ2-5; D is perhaps TRBD2 (7 bases). V was cut by 1 base and J by 3 bases, with 19 bases left in between. Germline assignment: CDR1 SGHRS and CDR2 YFSETQ. This CDR3 spans 17 amino acids.

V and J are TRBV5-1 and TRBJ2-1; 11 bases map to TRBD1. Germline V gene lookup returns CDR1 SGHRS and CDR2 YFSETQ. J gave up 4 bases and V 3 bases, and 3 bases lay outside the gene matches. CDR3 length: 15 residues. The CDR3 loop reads CASSSGTGGYNEQFF. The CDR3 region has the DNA TGCGCCAGCAGCTCCGGGACAGGGGGTTACAATGAGCAGTTCTTC.

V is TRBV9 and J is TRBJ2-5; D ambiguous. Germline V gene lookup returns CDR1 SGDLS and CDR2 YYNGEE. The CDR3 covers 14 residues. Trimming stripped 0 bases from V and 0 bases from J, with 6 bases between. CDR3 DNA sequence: TGTGCCAGCAGCGTAGATGGCTACCAAGAGACCCAGTACTTC. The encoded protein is CASSVDGYQETQYF.

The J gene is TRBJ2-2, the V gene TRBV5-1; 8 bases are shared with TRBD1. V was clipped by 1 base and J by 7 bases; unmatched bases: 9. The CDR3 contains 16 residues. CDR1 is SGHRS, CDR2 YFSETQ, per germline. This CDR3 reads CASSLTIQGANGELFF. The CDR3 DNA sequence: TGCGCCAGCAGCTTGACCATCCAGGGGGCAAACGGGGAGCTGTTTTTT.

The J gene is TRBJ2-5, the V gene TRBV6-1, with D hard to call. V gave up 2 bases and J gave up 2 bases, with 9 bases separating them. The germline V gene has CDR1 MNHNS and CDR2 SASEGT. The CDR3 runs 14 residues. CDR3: CASSELGRQETQYF. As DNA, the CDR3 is TGTGCCAGCAGTGAACTCGGCAGACAAGAGACCCAGTACTTC.